This record concerns one T cell receptor (beta chain) sequence. Other nucleotide sequences in the sample specify the same CDR3. The data derive from a study of blood T cell repertoires in COVID-19. Study as a whole: PBMCs, B-cell-depleted T cells, or T cells were the source of the cDNA or gDNA that made up the material.

The CDR3 runs to 13 residues. Germline CDR1 MNHEY, CDR2 SVGAGI. The trim removed 8 bases at V and 2 bases at J, leaving 5 bases unmatched. In the original processing: Scientists estimated how many nucleated cells there were by amplifying reference gene primers. Method: immunoSEQ multiplex PCR; TCRdb's copy keeps in-frame clones and lacks some. The V and J calls and clone size come from that table; D and trimming were worked out from the DNA. The sample contains almost 400,000 clones, 80% to 90% of which appear only once. Seattle cases were enrolled at active infection and followed longitudinally. This TCR was sampled from a woman aged 55-69 years with COVID-19, enrolled during active disease. Source material: peripheral blood. The chain joins TRBV6-5 to TRBJ1-2; 7 bases match TRBD1. The CDR3 coding sequence is TGTGCCAGCCGGACGACAGGGAACTATGGCTACACCTTC. This sequence encodes CASRTTGNYGYTF.